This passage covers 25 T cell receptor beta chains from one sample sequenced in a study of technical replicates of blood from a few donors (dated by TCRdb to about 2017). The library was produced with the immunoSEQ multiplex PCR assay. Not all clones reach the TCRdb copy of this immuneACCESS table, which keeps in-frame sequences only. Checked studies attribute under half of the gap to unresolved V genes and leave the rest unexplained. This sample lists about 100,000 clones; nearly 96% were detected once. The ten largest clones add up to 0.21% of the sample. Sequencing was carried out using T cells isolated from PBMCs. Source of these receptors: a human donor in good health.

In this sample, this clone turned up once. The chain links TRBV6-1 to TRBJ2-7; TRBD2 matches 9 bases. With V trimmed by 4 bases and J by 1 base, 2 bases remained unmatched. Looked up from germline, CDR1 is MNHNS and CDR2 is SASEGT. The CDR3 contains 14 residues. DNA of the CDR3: TGTGCCAGCAGTGCAGCGGGGGGATCCTACGAGCAGTACTTC. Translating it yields CASSAAGGSYEQYF.

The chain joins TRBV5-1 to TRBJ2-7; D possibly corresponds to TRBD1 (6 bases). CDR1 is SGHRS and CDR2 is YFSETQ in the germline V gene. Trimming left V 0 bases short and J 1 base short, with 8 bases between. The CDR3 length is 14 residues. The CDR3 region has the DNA TGCGCCAGCAGCTTGGCGCAGGGGTCCTACGAGCAGTACTTC. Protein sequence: CASSLAQGSYEQYF.

CDR3 amino acids: CASSTGTGGALVKNIQYF. The CDR3 bases are TGTGCCAGTAGTACCGGGACAGGGGGCGCGTTGGTCAAAAACATTCAGTACTTC. The rearrangement links TRBV19 to TRBJ2-4, with 12 positions matching TRBD1. CDR3 length equals 18 residues. Germline-derived CDR1 and CDR2 are LNHDA and SQIVND (reference sequence). Germline trimming cut 4 bases from V and 3 bases from J; bases unmatched to any gene: 10.

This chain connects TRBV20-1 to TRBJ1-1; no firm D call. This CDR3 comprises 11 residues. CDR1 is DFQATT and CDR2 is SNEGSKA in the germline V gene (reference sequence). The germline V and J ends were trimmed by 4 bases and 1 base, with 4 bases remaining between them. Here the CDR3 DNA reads TGCAGTGCTAACAAGAACACTGAAGCTTTCTTT. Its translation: CSANKNTEAFF.

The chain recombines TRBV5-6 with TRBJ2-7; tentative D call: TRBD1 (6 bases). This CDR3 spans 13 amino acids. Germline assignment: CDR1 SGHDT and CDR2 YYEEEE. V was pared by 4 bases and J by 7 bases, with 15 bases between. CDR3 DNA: TGTGCCAGCAGCCCTAGTCCCGGACAGGAGCAGTACTTC. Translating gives CASSPSPGQEQYF.

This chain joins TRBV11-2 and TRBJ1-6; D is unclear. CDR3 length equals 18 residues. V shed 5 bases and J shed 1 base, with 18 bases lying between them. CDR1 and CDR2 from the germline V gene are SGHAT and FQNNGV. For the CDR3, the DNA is TGTGCCAGCAGCCGATATCCCACCGGGTCTTCCTATAATTCACCCCTCCACTTT. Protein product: CASSRYPTGSSYNSPLHF. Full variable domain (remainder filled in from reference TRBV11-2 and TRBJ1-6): EAGVAQSPRYKIIEKRQSVAFWCNPISGHATLYWYQQILGQGPKLLIQFQNNGVVDDSQLPKDRFSAERLKGVDSTLKIQPAKLEDSAVYLCASSRYPTGSSYNSPLHFGNGTRLTVT.

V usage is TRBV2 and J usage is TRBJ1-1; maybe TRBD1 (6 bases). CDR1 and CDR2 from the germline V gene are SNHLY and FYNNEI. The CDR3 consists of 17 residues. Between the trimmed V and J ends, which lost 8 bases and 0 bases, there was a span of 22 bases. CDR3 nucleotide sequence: TGTGCCAGCGGAACCGGGACACGGACTTACATGAACACTGAAGCTTTCTTT. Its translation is CASGTGTRTYMNTEAFF.

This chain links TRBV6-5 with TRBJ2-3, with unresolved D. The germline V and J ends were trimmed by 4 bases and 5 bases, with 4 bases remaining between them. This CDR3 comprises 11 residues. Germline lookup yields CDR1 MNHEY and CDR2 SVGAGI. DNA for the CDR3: TGTGCCAGCAGTTCCAGAGATACGCAGTATTTT. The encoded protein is CASSSRDTQYF.

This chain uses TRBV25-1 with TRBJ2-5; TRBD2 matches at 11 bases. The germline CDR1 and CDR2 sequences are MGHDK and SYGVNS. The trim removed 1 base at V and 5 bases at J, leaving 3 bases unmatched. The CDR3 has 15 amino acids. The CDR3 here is CASSEWASGGETQYF. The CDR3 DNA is TGTGCCAGCAGTGAATGGGCTAGCGGGGGGGAGACCCAGTACTTC.

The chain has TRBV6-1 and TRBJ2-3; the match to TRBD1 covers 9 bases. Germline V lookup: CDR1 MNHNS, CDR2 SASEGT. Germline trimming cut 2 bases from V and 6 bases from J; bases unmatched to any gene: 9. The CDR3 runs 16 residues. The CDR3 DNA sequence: TGTGCCAGCAGTGAACTGGGACAGGGCTTGGGGGATACGCAGTATTTT. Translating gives CASSELGQGLGDTQYF.

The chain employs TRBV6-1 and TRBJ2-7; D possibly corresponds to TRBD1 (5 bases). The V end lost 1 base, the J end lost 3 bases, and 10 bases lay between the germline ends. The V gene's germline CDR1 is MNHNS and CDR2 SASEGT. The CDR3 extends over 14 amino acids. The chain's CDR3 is CASSEVGVFYEQYF. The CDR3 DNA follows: TGTGCCAGCAGTGAAGTAGGGGTGTTCTACGAGCAGTACTTC.

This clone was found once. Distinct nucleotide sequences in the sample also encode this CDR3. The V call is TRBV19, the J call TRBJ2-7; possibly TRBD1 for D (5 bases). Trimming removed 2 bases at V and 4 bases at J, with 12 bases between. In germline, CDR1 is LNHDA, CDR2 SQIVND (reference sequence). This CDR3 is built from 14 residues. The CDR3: CASSILDRPYEQYF. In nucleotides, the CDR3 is TGTGCCAGTAGTATACTTGACAGACCGTACGAGCAGTACTTC. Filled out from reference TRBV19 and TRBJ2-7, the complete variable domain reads DGGITQSPKYLFRKEGQNVTLSCEQNLNHDAMYWYRQDPGQGLRLIYYSQIVNDFQKGDIAEGYSVSREKKESFPLTVTSAQKNPTAFYLCASSILDRPYEQYFGPGTRLTVT.

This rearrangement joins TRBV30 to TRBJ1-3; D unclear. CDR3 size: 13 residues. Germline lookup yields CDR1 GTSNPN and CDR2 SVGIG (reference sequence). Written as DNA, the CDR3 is TGTTGCCTGGAGTCCTGGTCTGGAAACACCATATATTTT. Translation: CCLESWSGNTIYF.

CDR3 sequence reads: CSVAIHPSGTGFSGANVLTF. The CDR3 DNA reads as TGCAGCGTTGCTATCCACCCCAGCGGGACAGGGTTTTCTGGGGCCAACGTCCTGACTTTC. This chain joins TRBV29-1 and TRBJ2-6; 9 nucleotides align to TRBD1. This CDR3 has 20 residues. Germline V gives CDR1 SQVTM, CDR2 ANQGSEA. J gave up 1 base and V 4 bases, and 17 bases lay outside the gene matches.

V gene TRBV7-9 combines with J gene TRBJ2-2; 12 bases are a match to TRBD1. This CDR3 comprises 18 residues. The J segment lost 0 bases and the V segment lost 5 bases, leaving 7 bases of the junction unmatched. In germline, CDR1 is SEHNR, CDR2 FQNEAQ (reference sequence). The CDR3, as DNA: TGTGCCAGCAGCCCCGGGGACAGGGGGCACACGAACACCGGGGAGCTGTTTTTT. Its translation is CASSPGDRGHTNTGELFF.

The CDR3 sequence: CASSTRTFGTSLDTQYF. The CDR3 DNA reads as TGTGCCAGCAGCACAAGGACGTTCGGGACTAGCCTAGATACGCAGTATTTT. The V and J genes are TRBV9 and TRBJ2-3; 9 nucleotides align to TRBD2. CDR1 is SGDLS and CDR2 is YYNGEE in the germline V gene. The CDR3 runs 17 residues. V lost 4 bases and J lost 5; bases outside the gene matches: 14. Looking up the rest from reference TRBV9 and TRBJ2-3 gives the full variable domain: DSGVTQTPKHLITATGQRVTLRCSPRSGDLSVYWYQQSLDQGLQFLIQYYNGEERAKGNILERFSAQQFPDLHSELNLSSLELGDSALYFCASSTRTFGTSLDTQYFGPGTRLTVL.

CDR3 bases: TGTGCCAGCAGTTTCCAGGGGTTATCACCCCTCCACTTT. Translating it yields CASSFQGLSPLHF. The V and J genes are TRBV28 and TRBJ1-6; weak D call: TRBD1 (6 bases). The V gene lost 3 bases and the J gene lost 10 bases, with 10 bases spanning the gap. From germline, CDR1 is MDHEN and CDR2 SYDVKM. CDR3 length: 13 amino acids.

The CDR3 nucleotides read TGTGCCACTCAGGGGAGCGGCAATCAGCCCCAGCATTTT. Its protein product is CATQGSGNQPQHF. V is TRBV27 and J is TRBJ1-5, with D tentatively TRBD1 (6 bases). Per the germline V gene, CDR1 is MNHEY and CDR2 is SMNVEV (reference sequence). This CDR3 region has 13 residues. Between the trimmed V and J ends, which lost 10 bases and 2 bases, there was a span of 12 bases.

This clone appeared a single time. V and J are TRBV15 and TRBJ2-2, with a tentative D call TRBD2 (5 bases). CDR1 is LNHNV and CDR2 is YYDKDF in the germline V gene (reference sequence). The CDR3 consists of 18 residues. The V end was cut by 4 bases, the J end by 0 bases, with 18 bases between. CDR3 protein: CATSTLGGEHANTGELFF. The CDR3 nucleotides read TGTGCCACCAGCACCCTTGGTGGGGAGCACGCGAACACCGGGGAGCTGTTTTTT.

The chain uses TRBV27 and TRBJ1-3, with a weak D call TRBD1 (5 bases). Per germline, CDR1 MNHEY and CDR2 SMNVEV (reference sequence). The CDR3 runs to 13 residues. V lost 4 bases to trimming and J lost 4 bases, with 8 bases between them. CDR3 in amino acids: CASSYRQGNTIYF. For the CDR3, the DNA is TGTGCCAGCAGTTACCGACAGGGAAACACCATATATTTT.

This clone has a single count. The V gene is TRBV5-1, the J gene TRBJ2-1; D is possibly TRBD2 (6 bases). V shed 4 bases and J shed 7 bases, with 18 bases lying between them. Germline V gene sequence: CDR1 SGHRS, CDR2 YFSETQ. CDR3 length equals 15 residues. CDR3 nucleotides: TGCGCCAGCAGCAAACAGACTAGTCAAAATAATGAGCAGTTCTTC. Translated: CASSKQTSQNNEQFF.

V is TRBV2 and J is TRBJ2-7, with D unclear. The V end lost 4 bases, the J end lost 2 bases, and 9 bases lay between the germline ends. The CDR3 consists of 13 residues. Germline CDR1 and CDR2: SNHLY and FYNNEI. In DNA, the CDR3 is TGTGCCAGCAGTGTACAGAGAACCTACGAGCAGTACTTC. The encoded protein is CASSVQRTYEQYF.

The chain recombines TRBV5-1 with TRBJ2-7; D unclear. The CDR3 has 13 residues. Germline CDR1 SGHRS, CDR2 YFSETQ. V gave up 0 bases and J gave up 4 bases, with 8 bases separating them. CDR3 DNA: TGCGCCAGCAGCTTGGCTGTACAATACGAGCAGTACTTC. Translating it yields CASSLAVQYEQYF.

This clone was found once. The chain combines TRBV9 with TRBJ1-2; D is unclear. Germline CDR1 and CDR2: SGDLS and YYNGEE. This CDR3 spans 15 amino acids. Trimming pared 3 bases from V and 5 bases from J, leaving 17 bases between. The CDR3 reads CASSAQETLSYGYTF. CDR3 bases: TGTGCCAGCAGCGCCCAAGAGACACTCTCTTATGGCTACACCTTC.

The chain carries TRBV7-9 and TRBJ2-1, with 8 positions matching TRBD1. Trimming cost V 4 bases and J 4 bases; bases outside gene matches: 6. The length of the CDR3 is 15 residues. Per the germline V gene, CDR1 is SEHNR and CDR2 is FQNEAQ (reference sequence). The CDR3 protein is CASSSTGDAYNEQFF. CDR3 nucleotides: TGTGCCAGCAGCTCGACAGGGGACGCGTACAATGAGCAGTTCTTC.